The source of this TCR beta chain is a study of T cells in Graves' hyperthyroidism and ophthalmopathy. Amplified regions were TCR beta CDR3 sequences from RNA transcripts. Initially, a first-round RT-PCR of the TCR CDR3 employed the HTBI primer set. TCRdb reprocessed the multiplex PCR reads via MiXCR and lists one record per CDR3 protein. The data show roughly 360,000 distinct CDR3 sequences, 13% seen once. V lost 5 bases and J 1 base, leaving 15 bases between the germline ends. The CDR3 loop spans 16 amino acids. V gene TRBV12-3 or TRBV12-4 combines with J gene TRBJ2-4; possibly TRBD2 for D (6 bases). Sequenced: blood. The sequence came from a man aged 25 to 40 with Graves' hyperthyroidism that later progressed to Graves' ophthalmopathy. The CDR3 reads CASSAFGGLAKNIQYF. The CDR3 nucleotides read TGTGCCAGCAGTGCGTTCGGGGGATTGGCCAAAAACATTCAGTACTTC.